This passage covers 32 T cell receptor beta chains from one sample sequenced in a study of Graves' ophthalmopathy and Graves' hyperthyroidism. Amplification targeted the TCR beta CDR3 regions, with RNA transcripts as the source material. HTBI primers were used in a first-round RT-PCR, which preceded a second-round multiplex PCR. TCRdb independently ran MiXCR on the multiplex PCR reads; one entry per CDR3 protein. The table includes some 380,000 distinct CDR3 sequences, roughly 15% detected once. Sample: peripheral blood. The receptors were gathered from a woman aged 18-29 years with stable Graves' hyperthyroidism.

This clonotype was detected many times. The chain has TRBV19 and TRBJ1-2; 7 bases fit TRBD1. With V trimmed by 10 bases and J by 7 bases, 12 bases remained unmatched. The CDR3 loop spans 13 amino acids. Looked up from germline, CDR1 is LNHDA and CDR2 is SQIVND (reference sequence). Here the CDR3 reads CATKNRGLGGYTF. CDR3 in DNA: TGTGCCACCAAAAACAGGGGTTTGGGTGGCTACACCTTC.

This clonotype was observed a few times. This chain uses TRBV5-6 with TRBJ1-1; a weak D match, TRBD1 (6 bases). The CDR3 runs 14 residues. Germline loops: CDR1 SGHDT, CDR2 YYEEEE. The V gene lost 4 bases and the J gene lost 4 bases, with 14 bases spanning the gap. The CDR3 spells CASSISGVPTEAFF. CDR3 in DNA: TGTGCCAGCAGCATATCAGGGGTCCCCACTGAAGCTTTCTTT.

This clonotype was seen only a few times. The chain is built from TRBV9 and TRBJ2-6, with no clear D. Germline CDR1 is SGDLS and CDR2 is YYNGEE. Trimming removed 7 bases at V and 2 bases at J, with 10 bases between. There are 14 residues in the CDR3. This chain's CDR3 is CASSKSPGANVLTF. The CDR3 coding sequence is TGTGCCAGCTCCAAATCCCCTGGGGCCAACGTCCTGACTTTC.

This clonotype was counted at least ten times. This rearrangement joins TRBV11-2 to TRBJ1-1, with D uncertain. V was shortened by 5 bases and J by 0 bases, with 7 bases between the two germline ends. The CDR3 contains 13 residues. The V gene's germline CDR1 is SGHAT and CDR2 FQNNGV. DNA of the CDR3: TGTGCCAGCAGCAGGGTGGTGAACACTGAAGCTTTCTTT. Residues: CASSRVVNTEAFF. The variable domain in full, completed from reference TRBV11-2 and TRBJ1-1, reads EAGVAQSPRYKIIEKRQSVAFWCNPISGHATLYWYQQILGQGPKLLIQFQNNGVVDDSQLPKDRFSAERLKGVDSTLKIQPAKLEDSAVYLCASSRVVNTEAFFGQGTRLTVV.

This clonotype was observed at least ten times. This rearrangement joins TRBV19 to TRBJ1-5, with 8 bases lining up with TRBD1. CDR1 and CDR2 from the germline V gene are LNHDA and SQIVND (reference sequence). CDR3 length: 14 amino acids. Losses at the gene ends were 4 bases for V and 5 bases for J; bases not matched to a gene: 4. The CDR3 nucleotides are TGTGCCAGTAGTACTCACAGGGGGTATCAGCCCCAGCATTTT. Translated, it gives CASSTHRGYQPQHF.

In regard to this clonotype: One end of the junction varies from germline; a read error may be responsible. This chain joins TRBV12-5 and TRBJ2-7; D unresolved. This CDR3 has 14 residues. Germline V CDR1 and CDR2: LGHNT, FRNRAP. Here the CDR3 reads CASGGSIIIYDQYF. Here the CDR3 DNA reads TGTGCTAGTGGGGGATCCATCATTATCTACGATCAGTACTTC.

This clonotype was counted a few times. The chain joins TRBV10-3 to TRBJ2-5; the D is unclear. In germline, CDR1 is ENHRY, CDR2 SYGVKD. V was cut by 1 base and J by 4 bases, with 4 bases left in between. The CDR3 is 12 residues long. This CDR3 reads CAISELSETQYF. CDR3 nucleotide sequence: TGTGCCATCAGTGAGTTATCAGAGACCCAGTACTTC.

This chain joins TRBV19 and TRBJ1-1; tentative D call: TRBD1 (5 bases). V gave up 5 bases and J gave up 0 bases, with 13 bases separating them. The CDR3 length is 15 residues. Looked up from germline, CDR1 is LNHDA and CDR2 is SQIVND (reference sequence). The CDR3 DNA sequence: TGTGCCAGTAGTGACGGAGGGGTTCTGAACACTGAAGCTTTCTTT. Protein sequence: CASSDGGVLNTEAFF.

This clonotype was detected ten times or more. Since a much larger clone is just one base distant, this may be a read error. This chain connects TRBV12-3 or TRBV12-4 to TRBJ1-5, with D unresolved. The CDR3 is 16 residues long. This CDR3 reads CASIPPPSSKNQPRHF. In DNA form, the CDR3 reads TGTGCCAGCATACCCCCCCCCTCGAGCAAGAATCAGCCCCGGCATTTT.

This clonotype was detected ten times or more. This chain connects TRBV10-3 to TRBJ2-5; 12 nucleotides match TRBD2. This CDR3 has 14 amino acids. V dropped 8 bases and J dropped 4; count of bases not matched to a gene: 5. The germline gives CDR1 ENHRY, CDR2 SYGVKD. The CDR3 DNA reads as TGTGCCATCGGAGGACTAGCGGGATCAGAGACCCAGTACTTC. This translates into CAIGGLAGSETQYF.

This clonotype appeared a few times. This sequence joins TRBV9 and TRBJ2-2; unclear D gene. The CDR3 contains 15 residues. CDR1 is SGDLS, CDR2 YYNGEE, per germline. V gave up 4 bases and J gave up 1 base, with 11 bases separating them. CDR3 amino acids: CASSNWHKNTGELFF. The CDR3 DNA reads as TGTGCCAGCAGCAACTGGCATAAGAACACCGGGGAGCTGTTTTTT.

Many counts were recorded for this clonotype. V gene TRBV7-8 combines with J gene TRBJ2-7, with 11 bases aligning to TRBD1. J gave up 3 bases and V 8 bases, and 3 bases lay outside the gene matches. CDR3 size: 13 residues. The germline V gene has CDR1 SGHVS and CDR2 FQNEAQ. CDR3 sequence (DNA): TGTGCCAGCGGGGGACAGGGGGGCTACGAGCAGTACTTC. Its protein product is CASGGQGGYEQYF.

This clonotype occurred many times. The gene calls are TRBV4-1 and TRBJ1-6, with D uncertain. V lost 0 bases, J lost 7 bases, and 10 bases lay in between. The CDR3 totals 15 residues. Germline V gene lookup returns CDR1 MGHRA and CDR2 YSYEKL. The CDR3 is CASSQEEAGNSPLHF. DNA of the CDR3: TGCGCCAGCAGCCAAGAAGAAGCCGGCAATTCACCCCTCCACTTT.

This clonotype came up many times. The chain uses TRBV12-3 or TRBV12-4 and TRBJ1-2, with 8 bases lining up with TRBD1. V shed 5 bases, J shed 1 base, and the junction held 6 bases outside the gene matches. There are 15 residues in the CDR3. Written as DNA, the CDR3 is TGTGCCAGCAGTCTTTCAGGGGGCGGTAACTATGGCTACACCTTC. This codes for CASSLSGGGNYGYTF.

This clonotype was seen ten or more times. The chain combines TRBV7-9 with TRBJ2-7, with 9 nucleotides matching TRBD1. CDR1 is SEHNR, CDR2 FQNEAQ, per germline (reference sequence). The CDR3 totals 14 residues. Trimming at V came to 4 bases and at J to 6 bases, leaving 7 bases not matched to a gene. For the CDR3, the DNA is TGTGCCAGCAGCTCCGGGACAGGGTACCCCGAGCAGTACTTC. It yields the protein CASSSGTGYPEQYF.

In its sample, this clonotype was seen many times. The chain has TRBV6-1 and TRBJ2-7; D remains unclear. In germline, CDR1 is MNHNS, CDR2 SASEGT. The CDR3 consists of 11 residues. V lost 3 bases and J lost 7, with 7 bases in between. As DNA, the CDR3 is TGTGCCAGCAGTGAGGTCTGGGAGCAGTACTTC. Encoded protein: CASSEVWEQYF.

The rearrangement uses TRBV18 and TRBJ2-2, with 8 nucleotides matching TRBD1. The CDR3 loop spans 17 amino acids. The V gene's germline CDR1 is KGHSH and CDR2 LQKENI. V was clipped by 1 base and J by 2 bases; unmatched bases: 6. The CDR3 bases are TGTGCCAGCTCACCACGTGTGACAGGGGCTAACACCGGGGAGCTGTTTTTT. It translates to CASSPRVTGANTGELFF.

At least ten counts were recorded for this clonotype. The chain links TRBV6-5 to TRBJ1-2; D is undetermined. The V gene's germline CDR1 is MNHEY and CDR2 SVGAGI. With 2 bases removed from V and 4 bases from J, the gap between germline ends came to 11 bases. This CDR3 has 14 residues. The CDR3 DNA reads as TGTGCCAGCAGTTACAAGGGTCGGCCCTATGGCTACACCTTC. Protein product: CASSYKGRPYGYTF.

This clonotype was detected many times. V is TRBV13 and J is TRBJ1-1; 7 nucleotides align to TRBD1. J gave up 1 base and V 5 bases, and 10 bases lay outside the gene matches. Looked up from germline, CDR1 is PRHDT and CDR2 is FYEKMQ (reference sequence). CDR3 length equals 16 residues. Here the CDR3 reads CASSHPTGQENTEAFF. The CDR3 region has the DNA TGTGCCAGCAGCCACCCGACCGGACAGGAGAACACTGAAGCTTTCTTT.

This clonotype was picked up many times. The chain joins TRBV29-1 to TRBJ1-2; tentative D call: TRBD1 (6 bases). The CDR3 sequence is 11 residues long. Germline values: CDR1 SQVTM, CDR2 ANQGSEA. V gave up 3 bases and J gave up 6 bases, with 8 bases separating them. The CDR3 sequence: CSVEGADGYTF. The CDR3 DNA reads TGCAGCGTTGAGGGGGCAGATGGCTACACCTTC. Using reference TRBV29-1 and TRBJ1-2 for the parts outside the CDR3, the full variable domain is SAVISQKPSRDICQRGTSLTIQCQVDSQVTMMFWYRQQPGQSLTLIATANQGSEATYESGFVIDKFPISRPNLTFSTLTVSNMSPEDSSIYLCSVEGADGYTFGSGTRLTVV.

This clonotype was seen ten or more times. The rearrangement links TRBV6-2 or TRBV6-3 to TRBJ1-1, with 10 bases lining up with TRBD1. Germline V gene lookup returns CDR1 MNHEY and CDR2 SVGEGT. V dropped 7 bases and J dropped 8; count of bases not matched to a gene: 7. The CDR3 length is 13 residues. CDR3 region: CASKRTGGVEAFF. The DNA of the CDR3 is TGTGCCAGCAAGCGGACAGGGGGAGTGGAAGCTTTCTTT.

This clonotype was seen more than once but under ten times. V gene TRBV18 combines with J gene TRBJ1-1, with D maybe TRBD1 (5 bases). Germline V gene lookup returns CDR1 KGHSH and CDR2 LQKENI. Trimming cost V 5 bases and J 5 bases, with 12 bases left between them. The CDR3 spans 13 residues. CDR3 in amino acids: CASSEGRATEAFF. The CDR3 coding sequence is TGTGCCAGCTCAGAGGGGCGGGCTACTGAAGCTTTCTTT.

This clonotype was detected a few times. V usage is TRBV10-3 and J usage is TRBJ2-7; 7 nucleotides line up with TRBD2. This CDR3 has 15 amino acids. The germline V gene encodes CDR1 ENHRY and CDR2 SYGVKD. The V segment lost 8 bases and the J segment 2 bases; nucleotides outside the gene matches: 12. CDR3 residues: CAIRSVGGNTYEQYF. The CDR3 nucleotides read TGTGCCATCCGGTCGGTGGGGGGGAATACCTACGAGCAGTACTTC.

This clonotype was observed many times. This sequence joins TRBV19 and TRBJ1-2; D gene ambiguous. This CDR3 is 15 amino acids long. V lost 7 bases to trimming and J lost 2 bases, with 17 bases between them. Germline V gene sequence: CDR1 LNHDA, CDR2 SQIVND (reference sequence). The CDR3 DNA reads as TGTGCCAGTATATGGGGAGCCAACCCAAACTATGGCTACACCTTC. Residues: CASIWGANPNYGYTF.

This clonotype was seen many times. The DNA of the CDR3 is TGTGCCAGCAGTCCAGGGGAGGTTAGCACTGAAGCTTTCTTT. Protein: CASSPGEVSTEAFF. The chain combines TRBV12-3 or TRBV12-4 with TRBJ1-1; TRBD1 is a possible D gene (6 bases). V lost 5 bases to trimming and J lost 4 bases, with 14 bases between them. The CDR3 is 14 amino acids.

This clonotype appeared many times. This chain joins TRBV6-1 and TRBJ2-2; 8 bases fit TRBD1. The CDR3 is 15 amino acids. V lost 5 bases, J lost 4 bases, and 6 bases stayed unmatched. Germline V lookup: CDR1 MNHNS, CDR2 SASEGT. The CDR3 DNA is TGTGCCAGCAGTATCGGACAGGGAAGCACCGGGGAGCTGTTTTTT. Residues: CASSIGQGSTGELFF.

This clonotype was counted at least ten times. The rearrangement joins TRBV19 to TRBJ2-7; 8 bases line up with TRBD1. Trimming at V came to 5 bases and at J to 0 bases, leaving 9 bases not matched to a gene. Germline V CDR1 and CDR2: LNHDA, SQIVND (reference sequence). The CDR3 runs 16 residues. The CDR3 DNA is TGTGCCAGTAGTGTGACAGGGGTCCGTAGCTCCTACGAGCAGTACTTC. This sequence encodes CASSVTGVRSSYEQYF.

The chain is built from TRBV7-9 and TRBJ1-2; 8 bases fit TRBD1. Germline loops: CDR1 SEHNR, CDR2 FQNEAQ (reference sequence). The trim removed 5 bases at V and 5 bases at J, leaving 10 bases unmatched. CDR3 length: 15 residues. The CDR3 region is CASSPQIGTGYGYTF. The DNA for the CDR3 is TGTGCCAGCAGCCCCCAAATCGGGACAGGATATGGCTACACCTTC.

This clonotype came up many times. The rearrangement links TRBV2 to TRBJ1-6; D gene uncertain. This CDR3 is 12 amino acids long. Trimming shortened V by 3 bases and J by 14 bases, and 11 bases separated the two germline ends. Germline CDR1 is SNHLY and CDR2 is FYNNEI. The CDR3 DNA reads as TGTGCCAGCAGTGAGAGGGTACTGACCCTCCACTTT. Its protein is CASSERVLTLHF.

At least ten counts were recorded for this clonotype. This chain joins TRBV6-1 and TRBJ1-2, with TRBD1 matching over 9 bases. V lost 4 bases, J lost 4 bases, and 4 bases stayed unmatched. Germline CDR1 and CDR2: MNHNS and SASEGT. The CDR3 runs 14 residues. CDR3 residues: CASSVGTGTYGYTF. The CDR3 DNA follows: TGTGCCAGCAGTGTCGGGACAGGGACCTATGGCTACACCTTC.

This clonotype was observed at least ten times. The rearrangement links TRBV12-3 or TRBV12-4 to TRBJ1-5; D might be TRBD1 (5 bases). CDR3 length: 15 residues. Trimming stripped 4 bases from V and 3 bases from J, with 13 bases between. The DNA for the CDR3 is TGTGCCAGCAGTTGGGGGGGGGTTATCAATCAGCCCCAGCATTTT. Translation: CASSWGGVINQPQHF.

The chain employs TRBV12-3 or TRBV12-4 and TRBJ1-6, with D possibly TRBD1 on 5 matching bases. The CDR3 runs to 15 residues. Trimming left V 5 bases short and J 3 bases short, with 11 bases between. Written as DNA, the CDR3 is TGTGCCAGCAGTCCGGGGACTTTCTATAATTCACCCCTCCACTTT. Residues: CASSPGTFYNSPLHF.